This is a list of T cell receptor beta chains from one sample in a study of cytomegalovirus exposure and HLA in healthy donors. The method was immunoSEQ multiplex PCR; TCRdb's version includes in-frame clones alone and lacks a portion of them. The top ten hold 3.8% of the sample, which has about 73,000 clones, 85% to 90% seen once. Sequencing was carried out using PBMCs. Source of these receptors: a woman under 30 in good health and CMV-seropositive. Each CDR3 is given without its conserved first and last residue.

TRBV9	ASSVGTGEQY
TRBV7-8	ASSRLTGTYEQY
TRBV2	ASSEGLGGHRQPQH
TRBV5-1	ASTLLAIVAKNIQY
TRBV4-2	ASSQDIGTGAYEQY
TRBV19	ASMKASGTDTQY
TRBV5-4	ASSFTSGADTQY
TRBV2	ASHDTFNSYNEQF
TRBV18	ASSPSLGEANEKLF
TRBV19	ASKLAGGASTDTQY
TRBV5-1	ASSDRDRGYNEQF
TRBV29-1	SVTTGIGETQY
TRBV11-2	ASSWGQGAGAEAF
TRBV6-5	ASSYSMQLAGELF
TRBV28	ASTMGGGEQY
TRBV21-1	ASSKVGTGANNEQF
TRBV9	ASSETMGATGNHEQY
TRBV7-9	ASSHRPLQDTGELF
TRBV29-1	SVDLGYT
TRBV30	AWRRAGSLSSYEQY
TRBV28	ASSHAGTGEYQETQY
TRBV2	ASSGTRGLGEQF
TRBV7-9	ASSSRLAGPYDSYNEQF
TRBV30	AWSAGDYLISPLH
TRBV15	ATSRDTSGRSYNEQF
TRBV11-2	ASSLVQKTEKLF
TRBV30	AWSVRLGPGARGYT
TRBV10-3	AISEPNRAGNTIY
TRBV27	ASSSGTSGDQARTQY
TRBV6-5	ASSYSDPGQGAEQY
TRBV5-4	ASSRGIGPANYGYT
TRBV6-1	ASRGRSGGRQPQH
TRBV5-4	ASSLPAGAQETQY
TRBV6-5	ASSYSGANEQF
TRBV28	ASSLFVTGNYGYT